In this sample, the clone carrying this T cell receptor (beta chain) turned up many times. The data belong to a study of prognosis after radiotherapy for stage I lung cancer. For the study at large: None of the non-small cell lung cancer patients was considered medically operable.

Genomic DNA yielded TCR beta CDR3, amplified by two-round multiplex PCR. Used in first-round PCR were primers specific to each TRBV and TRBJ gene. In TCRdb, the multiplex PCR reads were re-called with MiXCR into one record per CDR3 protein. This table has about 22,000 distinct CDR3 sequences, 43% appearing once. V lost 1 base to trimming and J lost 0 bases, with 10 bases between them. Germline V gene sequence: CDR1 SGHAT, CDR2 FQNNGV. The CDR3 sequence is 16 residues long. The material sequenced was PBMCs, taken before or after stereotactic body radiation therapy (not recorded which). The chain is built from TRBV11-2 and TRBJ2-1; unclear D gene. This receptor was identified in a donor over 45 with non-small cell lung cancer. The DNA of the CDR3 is TGTGCCAGCAGCTTAGTTGGGCCAGCCTCCTACAATGAGCAGTTCTTC. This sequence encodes CASSLVGPASYNEQFF.